This TCR beta chain was retrieved from a study of shared clonotypes between healthy human individuals. General study results and limits: In having few donors, the study represented limited genetic and exposure-history diversity.

As concerns this clone: The antigen remains undetermined.

CD45RO-negative CD8 cells positively selected for CCR7 made up the naive population, which excluded terminally differentiated effector memory CD45RA+ cells. The method was immunoSEQ multiplex PCR; TCRdb's version includes in-frame clones alone and lacks a portion of them. This table has around 2,000,000 clones, roughly 91% appearing once. The clonotype comes from a man aged 18 to 29 in good health. Some clones in this sample may be carry-over from other donors' samples. The source material was naive CD8+ T cells from PBMCs.

CDR3: CASSLGDRVSGYTF. The CDR3 DNA reads TGTGCCAGCAGCTTAGGGGACAGGGTCTCTGGCTACACCTTC. The rearrangement links TRBV11-2 to TRBJ1-2; TRBD1 aligns across 9 bases. V lost 1 base, J lost 7 bases, and 4 bases stayed unmatched. Germline values: CDR1 SGHAT, CDR2 FQNNGV. The CDR3 is 14 amino acids.